Listed here are 10 T cell receptor beta chains from one sample, sequenced in a study of blood T cell repertoires in COVID-19. Using immunoSEQ multiplex PCR, the repertoire was profiled, and TCRdb retains in-frame clones only, with some absent. The data show around 220,000 clones, with 88% seen just once and roughly 15% held by the top ten. The sample was PBMCs or T cells enriched from blood (not recorded which). The origin of the receptors is a woman in her forties or fifties with acute COVID-19.

The chain combines TRBV30 with TRBJ1-3; 10 bases line up with TRBD1. V was pared by 3 bases and J by 2 bases, with 4 bases of the junction left unmatched. The CDR3 covers 15 residues. Germline V gene lookup returns CDR1 GTSNPN and CDR2 SVGIG (reference sequence). This chain's CDR3 is CAWSGDRGAGNTIYF. As DNA, the CDR3 is TGTGCCTGGAGCGGGGACAGGGGAGCTGGAAACACCATATATTTT.

The V gene is TRBV19, the J gene TRBJ2-7; tentatively, D is TRBD1 (5 bases). Germline V gives CDR1 LNHDA, CDR2 SQIVND (reference sequence). Deletions cut 1 base from V and 4 bases from J, with 5 bases between. This CDR3 contains 12 residues. CDR3 DNA sequence: TGTGCCAGTAGTATAGGGACATACGAGCAGTACTTC. It yields the protein CASSIGTYEQYF.

The rearrangement links TRBV4-2 to TRBJ2-3, with 9 bases aligning to TRBD1. Germline V gene data show CDR1 as LGHNA and CDR2 as YNFKEQ. CDR3 length: 15 amino acids. With 4 bases clipped from V and 2 bases from J, the junction kept 4 bases outside the gene matches. As DNA, the CDR3 is TGTGCCAGCAGCCTGGGACAGGGCTACACAGATACGCAGTATTTT. This codes for CASSLGQGYTDTQYF.

This clone has a handful of counts. The chain carries TRBV9 and TRBJ1-3, with TRBD1 identical over 11 bases. Germline trimming cut 3 bases from V and 3 bases from J; bases unmatched to any gene: 5. The CDR3 consists of 16 residues. Germline V gene sequence: CDR1 SGDLS, CDR2 YYNGEE. CDR3 coding DNA: TGTGCCAGCAGCGGCGGACAGGGGGCTATTGGAAACACCATATATTTT. As protein: CASSGGQGAIGNTIYF.

The chain couples TRBV19 to TRBJ1-2; TRBD1 matches at 7 bases. The CDR3 contains 13 residues. The J segment lost 8 bases and the V segment lost 8 bases, leaving 11 bases of the junction unmatched. Germline CDR1 is LNHDA and CDR2 is SQIVND (reference sequence). This CDR3 is CASLAGTESGYTF. In DNA, the CDR3 is TGTGCCAGTTTAGCCGGGACAGAGAGCGGCTACACCTTC.

The gene calls are TRBV2 and TRBJ1-4; D might be TRBD1 (6 bases). Germline CDR1 SNHLY, CDR2 FYNNEI. The V end was cut by 9 bases, the J end by 8 bases, with 10 bases between. This CDR3 has 11 residues. The CDR3 protein is CARQGKEKLFF. As DNA, the CDR3 is TGTGCCAGACAGGGTAAGGAAAAACTGTTTTTT.

This clone was seen a single time. The chain carries TRBV5-1 and TRBJ1-4; TRBD1 matches at 7 bases. The V gene's germline CDR1 is SGHRS and CDR2 YFSETQ. Trimming at V came to 6 bases and at J to 3 bases, leaving 5 bases not matched to a gene. The CDR3 loop spans 14 amino acids. CDR3 nucleotide sequence: TGCGCCAGCAAAGTGGGGACAGCTAATGAAAAACTGTTTTTT. Translating gives CASKVGTANEKLFF.

The V gene is TRBV12-3 or TRBV12-4, the J gene TRBJ2-7; tentatively, D is TRBD1 (5 bases). Trimming shortened V by 3 bases and J by 6 bases, and 12 bases separated the two germline ends. The CDR3 totals 13 residues. The chain's CDR3 is CASSFSGNGEQYF. Here the CDR3 DNA reads TGTGCCAGCAGTTTTTCAGGGAACGGCGAGCAGTACTTC.

This clone was picked up a small number of times. This chain joins TRBV14 and TRBJ1-1; D not resolved. Trimming shortened V by 3 bases and J by 6 bases, and 14 bases separated the two germline ends. Germline values: CDR1 SGHDN, CDR2 FVKESK. The CDR3 is 14 residues long. CDR3 nucleotides: TGTGCCAGCAGCCATCTTGACTTCCCTCCTGAAGCTTTCTTT. Translated, it gives CASSHLDFPPEAFF.

The gene calls are TRBV23-1 and TRBJ2-5, with D perhaps matching TRBD2 (6 bases). TRBV23-1 qualifies as an ORF whose function is uncertain. The V gene lost 9 bases and the J gene lost 6 bases, with 20 bases spanning the gap. There are 14 residues in the CDR3. For the CDR3, the DNA is TGCGCCAGGAACTTAGCGGTGCGGAGAAAGACCCAGTACTTC. It specifies CARNLAVRRKTQYF.